These 5 T cell receptor beta chains were sequenced from one sample in a study of memory CD8 T cells in hepatitis C reinfection. Clones were read by immunoSEQ multiplex PCR, and TCRdb kept only the in-frame ones, dropping some. This table has some 2,700 clones, 80% to 90% appearing once. Time point given: peak reinfection, 3 to 8 weeks after reinfection detection. TCR sequencing was done directly ex vivo on sorted cells, without expansion in vitro. Sequencing input: naive CD8+ T cells sorted from blood. These receptor sequences come from a man aged 45-65 years with hepatitis C virus infection.

V is TRBV27 and J is TRBJ2-5; D is perhaps TRBD1 (6 bases). V gave up 6 bases and J gave up 0 bases, with 20 bases separating them. Looked up from germline, CDR1 is MNHEY and CDR2 is SMNVEV (reference sequence). CDR3 length equals 17 residues. CDR3 DNA sequence: TGTGCCAGCAGCTCTTTTGGACAGCCCTATGACCAAGAGACCCAGTACTTC. Translated, it gives CASSSFGQPYDQETQYF.

Regarding this clone: The junction shows a germline mismatch at one end, possibly a read error. The chain is built from TRBV7-7 and TRBJ2-2, with a tentative D call TRBD2 (6 bases). The CDR3 runs 17 residues. Germline lookup yields CDR1 SSHAT and CDR2 FNYEAQ (reference sequence). The CDR3 DNA reads as TGTGCTAGCAGCTTAACCAGCGGGTTCCCCCAGGCCGGGGAGCTGTTTTTT. This codes for CASSLTSGFPQAGELFF. Together with reference TRBV7-7 and TRBJ2-2, the CDR3 gives the full variable domain: GAGVSQSPRYKVTKRGQDVTLRCDPISSHATLYWYQQALGQGPEFLTYFNYEAQPDKSGLPSDRFSAERPEGSISTLTIQRTEQRDSAMYRCASSLTSGFPQAGELFFGEGSRLTVL.

This chain joins TRBV9 and TRBJ2-1, with 8 bases that match TRBD2. The V and J ends lost 5 bases and 4 bases, in that order; junction bases with no gene match: 2. The V gene's germline CDR1 is SGDLS and CDR2 YYNGEE. The CDR3 is made up of 13 amino acids. The CDR3 region has the DNA TGTGCCAGCAGTAGCGGGACATACAATGAGCAGTTCTTC. This encodes CASSSGTYNEQFF.

The chain links TRBV11-2 to TRBJ1-1; D is uncertain. This CDR3 has 13 residues. The germline V gene encodes CDR1 SGHAT and CDR2 FQNNGV. Trimming removed 1 base from V and 0 bases from J, with 3 bases in between. CDR3: CASSLAVNTEAFF. CDR3 nucleotide sequence: TGTGCCAGCAGCTTAGCCGTGAACACTGAAGCTTTCTTT.

The chain is built from TRBV2 and TRBJ2-7; TRBD2 matches 8 bases. V lost 1 base and J lost 1; bases outside the gene matches: 6. Looked up from germline, CDR1 is SNHLY and CDR2 is FYNNEI. This CDR3 is 16 amino acids long. CDR3 coding DNA: TGTGCCAGCAGTGAAGTGGGTAGCGGGATATCCTACGAGCAGTACTTC. It translates to CASSEVGSGISYEQYF.